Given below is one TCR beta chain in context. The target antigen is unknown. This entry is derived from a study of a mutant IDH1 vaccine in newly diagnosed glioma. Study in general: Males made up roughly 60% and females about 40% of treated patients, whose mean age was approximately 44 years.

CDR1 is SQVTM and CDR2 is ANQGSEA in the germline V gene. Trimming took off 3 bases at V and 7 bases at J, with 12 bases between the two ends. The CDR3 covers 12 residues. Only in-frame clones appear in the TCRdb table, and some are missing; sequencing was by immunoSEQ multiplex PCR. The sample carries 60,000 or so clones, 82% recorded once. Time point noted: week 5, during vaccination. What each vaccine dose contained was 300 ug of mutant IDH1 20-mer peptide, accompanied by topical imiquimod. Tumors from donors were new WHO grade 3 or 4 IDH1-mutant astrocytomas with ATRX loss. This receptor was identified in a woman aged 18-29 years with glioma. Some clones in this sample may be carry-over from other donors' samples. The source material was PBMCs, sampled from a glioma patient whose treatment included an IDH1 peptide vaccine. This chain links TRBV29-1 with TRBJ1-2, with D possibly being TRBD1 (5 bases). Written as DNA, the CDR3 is TGCAGCGTTGATTACAGGATAGGTGGCTACACCTTC. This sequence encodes CSVDYRIGGYTF.